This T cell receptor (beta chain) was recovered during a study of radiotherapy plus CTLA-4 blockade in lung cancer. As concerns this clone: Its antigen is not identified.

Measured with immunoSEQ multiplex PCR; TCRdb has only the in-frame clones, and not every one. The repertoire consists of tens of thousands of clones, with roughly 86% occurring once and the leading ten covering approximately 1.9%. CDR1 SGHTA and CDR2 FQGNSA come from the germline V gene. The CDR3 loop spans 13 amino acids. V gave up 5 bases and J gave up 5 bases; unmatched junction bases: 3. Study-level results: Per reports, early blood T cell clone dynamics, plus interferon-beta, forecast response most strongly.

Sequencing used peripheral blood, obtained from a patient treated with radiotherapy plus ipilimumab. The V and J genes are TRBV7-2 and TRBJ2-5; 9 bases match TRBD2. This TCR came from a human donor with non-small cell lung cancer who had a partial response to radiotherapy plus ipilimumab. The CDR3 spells CASSPGLAETQYF. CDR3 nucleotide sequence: TGTGCCAGCAGCCCAGGACTAGCGGAGACCCAGTACTTC. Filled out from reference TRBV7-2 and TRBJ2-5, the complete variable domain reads GAGVSQSPSNKVTEKGKDVELRCDPISGHTALYWYRQSLGQGLEFLIYFQGNSAPDKSGLPSDRFSAERTGGSVSTLTIQRTQQEDSAVYLCASSPGLAETQYFGPGTRLLVL.